The 20 T cell receptor beta chains below come from one sample, sequenced in a study of neoadjuvant nivolumab and ipilimumab in lung cancer. The protocol was immunoSEQ multiplex PCR, while the TCRdb copy is restricted to in-frame clones and leaves out a portion. There are around 2,000 clones in the sample; roughly 80% occur only once, and about 4.6% lies in the top ten. Here the sequenced sample was tumor tissue, taken before neoadjuvant nivolumab, alone or with ipilimumab. The origin of the receptors is an adult with non-small cell lung cancer.

V usage is TRBV7-4 and J usage is TRBJ2-1; weak D call: TRBD1 (5 bases). Germline CDR1 is SGHVT and CDR2 is SQSDAQ. Trimming shortened V by 5 bases and J by 1 base, and 9 bases separated the two germline ends. The CDR3 spans 14 residues. CDR3 DNA sequence: TGTGCCAGCAGCGCCGACAGTTCCTACAATGAGCAGTTCTTC. Its protein is CASSADSSYNEQFF.

The table lists this clone with a few counts. The chain joins TRBV5-1 to TRBJ1-2, with a tentative D call TRBD1 (5 bases). Germline CDR1 reads SGHRS; CDR2 reads YFSETQ. CDR3 length: 15 residues. V lost 2 bases, J lost 2 bases, and 13 bases lay in between. The CDR3 DNA sequence: TGCGCCAGCAGCTTAGGTAGGGGCTCGAACTATGGCTACACCTTC. Residues: CASSLGRGSNYGYTF.

The chain joins TRBV4-1 to TRBJ2-7, with no clear D. CDR1 and CDR2 (germline): MGHRA, YSYEKL. This CDR3 spans 15 amino acids. The V end lost 4 bases, the J end lost 0 bases, and 13 bases lay between the germline ends. The CDR3 loop reads CASSRLLADSYEQYF. The CDR3 DNA follows: TGCGCCAGCAGCCGACTTCTTGCAGACTCCTACGAGCAGTACTTC.

The J gene is TRBJ2-7, the V gene TRBV6-5; 7 nucleotides align to TRBD1. Germline V lookup: CDR1 MNHEY, CDR2 SVGAGI. CDR3 length equals 15 residues. V dropped 2 bases and J dropped 3; count of bases not matched to a gene: 7. CDR3 sequence reads: CASSYRDRGLYEQYF. For the CDR3, the DNA is TGTGCCAGCAGTTACCGGGACAGAGGACTCTACGAGCAGTACTTC.

The rearrangement links TRBV29-1 to TRBJ2-3; 9 bases align to TRBD2. The CDR3 is 15 residues long. Unmatched junction bases numbered 10, after V lost 6 bases and J lost 3 bases. The germline CDR1 and CDR2 sequences are SQVTM and ANQGSEA. The CDR3 is CSVQRGLAGTDTQYF. The CDR3, as DNA: TGCAGCGTCCAAAGGGGACTAGCAGGAACAGATACGCAGTATTTT.

The genes are TRBV15 and TRBJ1-5; possible D gene TRBD1, 6 bases. This CDR3 comprises 15 residues. CDR1 LNHNV and CDR2 YYDKDF come from the germline V gene (reference sequence). V lost 5 bases to trimming and J lost 4 bases, with 15 bases between them. In nucleotides, the CDR3 is TGTGCCACCAGCTCGAGACGAACAGGGAATCAGCCCCAGCATTTT. Its protein is CATSSRRTGNQPQHF.

The chain joins TRBV4-1 to TRBJ2-5; the D is unclear. The CDR3 is 16 residues long. V shed 0 bases and J shed 5 bases, with 16 bases lying between them. CDR1 MGHRA and CDR2 YSYEKL come from the germline V gene. The CDR3 nucleotides read TGCGCCAGCAGCCAAGATAGAGGTACGCCGACGGAGACCCAGTACTTC. Its protein is CASSQDRGTPTETQYF.

The J gene is TRBJ2-7, the V gene TRBV19; the D gene could be TRBD1 or TRBD2 (5 bases each). The CDR3 has 17 residues. Per the germline V gene, CDR1 is LNHDA and CDR2 is SQIVND (reference sequence). V was trimmed by 3 bases and J by 2 bases, leaving 20 bases between them. CDR3 loop: CASSMGVQRVAPYEQYF. CDR3 nucleotides: TGTGCCAGTAGTATGGGGGTCCAGAGGGTAGCGCCCTACGAGCAGTACTTC.

This chain joins TRBV7-2 and TRBJ2-7; no clear D. The germline V gene encodes CDR1 SGHTA and CDR2 FQGNSA. The V end was cut by 3 bases, the J end by 0 bases, with 12 bases between. This CDR3 region has 15 residues. CDR3 DNA sequence: TGTGCCAGCAGCTTTCTCACGGGCAGCTCCTACGAGCAGTACTTC. This gives the protein CASSFLTGSSYEQYF. The full variable domain, its missing parts supplied by reference TRBV7-2 and TRBJ2-7, is GAGVSQSPSNKVTEKGKDVELRCDPISGHTALYWYRQSLGQGLEFLIYFQGNSAPDKSGLPSDRFSAERTGGSVSTLTIQRTQQEDSAVYLCASSFLTGSSYEQYFGPGTRLTVT.

This sequence joins TRBV9 and TRBJ2-7; 8 bases fit TRBD1. The CDR3 extends over 14 amino acids. CDR1 and CDR2 from the germline V gene are SGDLS and YYNGEE. V trimming: 0 bases; J trimming: 2 bases; junction bases outside the gene matches: 1. CDR3 protein: CASSVGTGPYEQYF. The CDR3 region has the DNA TGTGCCAGCAGCGTAGGGACAGGGCCCTACGAGCAGTACTTC.

The chain uses TRBV9 and TRBJ1-1; D gene ambiguous. CDR1 SGDLS and CDR2 YYNGEE come from the germline V gene. The V end was cut by 3 bases, the J end by 4 bases, with 13 bases between. This CDR3 comprises 14 residues. The CDR3 region is CASSGFGQSTEAFF. DNA for the CDR3: TGTGCCAGCAGCGGCTTTGGGCAGAGCACTGAAGCTTTCTTT.

The rearrangement links TRBV4-2 to TRBJ1-4, with 11 bases fitting TRBD1. After removal of 1 base from V and 7 bases from J, the junction contained 8 bases not matched to a gene. Looked up from germline, CDR1 is LGHNA and CDR2 is YNFKEQ. This CDR3 is 17 amino acids long. Written as DNA, the CDR3 is TGTGCCAGCAGCCAAGGCACCGAAGGGACAGGGGGTGAAAAACTGTTTTTT. Amino acid sequence: CASSQGTEGTGGEKLFF.

This sequence joins TRBV28 and TRBJ2-1; no definite D call. The V and J ends lost 6 bases and 5 bases respectively, with 11 bases between them. Germline lookup yields CDR1 MDHEN and CDR2 SYDVKM. The CDR3 extends over 13 amino acids. CDR3 sequence: CASRLGSNNEQFF. CDR3 sequence (DNA): TGTGCCAGCAGGCTCGGCAGTAACAATGAGCAGTTCTTC.

Remarks on this clone: The junction does not match germline at one end; this may be a read error. The sample contains more than one DNA sequence encoding this CDR3. The rearrangement joins TRBV9 to TRBJ1-4; TRBD1 agrees at 7 bases. This CDR3 has 15 amino acids. In germline, CDR1 is SGDLS, CDR2 YYNGEE. The CDR3 is CASSEWGQLNEKLFF. The CDR3 DNA follows: TGTGCTAGCAGCGAGTGGGGACAGTTGAATGAAAAACTGTTTTTT.

The rearrangement joins TRBV6-1 to TRBJ1-5; TRBD1 is a possible D gene (6 bases). Germline V gene data show CDR1 as MNHNS and CDR2 as SASEGT. The V end lost 2 bases, the J end lost 0 bases, and 14 bases lay between the germline ends. The CDR3 spans 17 residues. CDR3 protein: CASSERAGAYSNQPQHF. As DNA, the CDR3 is TGTGCCAGCAGTGAACGGGCAGGGGCATATAGCAATCAGCCCCAGCATTTT.

This clone showed up just a few times. The chain employs TRBV30 and TRBJ2-6, with D possibly being TRBD1 or TRBD2 (5 bases each). The CDR3 runs to 16 residues. The V gene's germline CDR1 is GTSNPN and CDR2 SVGIG (reference sequence). V was pared by 3 bases and J by 2 bases, with 14 bases between. The CDR3 DNA sequence: TGTGCCTGGAGCGGCAGGGAGCACCCTGGGGCCAACGTCCTGACTTTC. Its translation: CAWSGREHPGANVLTF.

The chain employs TRBV11-3 and TRBJ2-3; the match to TRBD2 covers 8 bases. The V gene end was trimmed by 1 base and the J gene end by 0 bases; junction bases not matched to a gene: 3. The germline CDR1 and CDR2 sequences are SGHNT and YENEEA. CDR3 size: 16 residues. The CDR3 DNA follows: TGTGCCAGCAGCTTAGGGCTAGCGGGTAGCACAGATACGCAGTATTTT. Residues: CASSLGLAGSTDTQYF.

J is TRBJ2-7 and V is TRBV5-1, with TRBD1 matching 7 bases. CDR1 and CDR2 (germline): SGHRS, YFSETQ. The CDR3 is 13 amino acids. V dropped 4 bases and J dropped 4; count of bases not matched to a gene: 5. This chain's CDR3 is CASSLKDRYEQYF. The CDR3 DNA sequence: TGCGCCAGCAGCCTTAAGGACAGGTACGAGCAGTACTTC.

In the case of this clone: Relative to the germline gene, one junction end is altered; a read error may explain this. This rearrangement joins TRBV18 to TRBJ1-2; 7 bases map to TRBD1. There are 14 residues in the CDR3. Germline assignment: CDR1 KGHSH and CDR2 LQKENI. DNA of the CDR3: TGTGCCAGCTCACCAGGATCGACAGGGTCCAGCTACATCTTC. Protein: CASSPGSTGSSYIF. The full variable domain, in which reference TRBV18 and TRBJ1-2 provide the parts outside the CDR3, is NAGVMQNPRHLVRRRGQEARLRCSPMKGHSHVYWYRQLPEEGLKFMVYLQKENIIDESGMPKERFSAEFPKEGPSILRIQQVVRGDSAAYFCASSPGSTGSSYIFGSGTRLTVV.

This chain uses TRBV6-5 with TRBJ2-3; D possibly corresponds to TRBD1 (5 bases). Trimming took off 7 bases at V and 4 bases at J, with 12 bases between the two ends. Looked up from germline, CDR1 is MNHEY and CDR2 is SVGAGI. The CDR3 is made up of 13 amino acids. The CDR3 spells CASKGKGSDTQYF. The CDR3 DNA sequence: TGTGCCAGCAAAGGGAAGGGGTCAGATACGCAGTATTTT.